Shown below are 23 T cell receptor beta chains from a single sample sequenced in a study of cytomegalovirus exposure and HLA in healthy donors. 13 Jbeta primers and 60 Vbeta primers were used for the PCR. Method: immunoSEQ multiplex PCR; TCRdb's copy keeps in-frame clones and lacks some. The data contain about 120,000 clones, approximately 83% of them singletons. What was sequenced was PBMCs. The receptors were sampled from a man aged 40-49 years in good health and CMV-seronegative.

This sequence joins TRBV29-1 and TRBJ1-2; 10 bases are a match to TRBD1. CDR3 length equals 13 residues. V dropped 6 bases and J dropped 4; count of bases not matched to a gene: 5. Germline V gene sequence: CDR1 SQVTM, CDR2 ANQGSEA. The CDR3 nucleotides read TGCAGCGTAGGGACAGGGGTAGGCTATGGCTACACCTTC. Translating it yields CSVGTGVGYGYTF.

The V and J genes are TRBV30 and TRBJ2-2, with D perhaps matching TRBD1 (5 bases). There are 13 residues in the CDR3. V lost 3 bases, J lost 6 bases, and 11 bases lay in between. The germline CDR1 and CDR2 sequences are GTSNPN and SVGIG (reference sequence). The CDR3 region is CAWRSAGPGELFF. The CDR3 DNA sequence: TGTGCCTGGAGGTCGGCAGGGCCCGGGGAGCTGTTTTTT.

This clone has just a few counts. The chain joins TRBV7-2 to TRBJ1-1, with a weak D call TRBD1 (5 bases). The length of the CDR3 is 15 residues. V dropped 1 base and J dropped 1 base, with 10 bases sitting between them. Germline V gene data show CDR1 as SGHTA and CDR2 as FQGNSA. The CDR3 coding sequence is TGTGCCAGCAGCTTAGTGTGGAGGGGGAACACTGAAGCTTTCTTT. This gives the protein CASSLVWRGNTEAFF.

The chain uses TRBV6-6 and TRBJ2-7; a possible D gene is TRBD1 (6 bases). Per germline, CDR1 MNHNY and CDR2 SVGAGI (reference sequence). The CDR3 totals 14 residues. Trimming cost V 3 bases and J 3 bases, with 12 bases left between them. CDR3 nucleotides: TGTGCCAGCAGTTATAACAGGGAAAACTACGAGCAGTACTTC. Translation: CASSYNRENYEQYF.

The V and J genes are TRBV5-1 and TRBJ1-6, with D tentatively TRBD1 (6 bases). CDR1 is SGHRS and CDR2 is YFSETQ in the germline V gene. The CDR3 contains 17 residues. Trimming shortened V by 4 bases and J by 10 bases, and 24 bases separated the two germline ends. For the CDR3, the DNA is TGCGCCAGCAGCCCCCTTTCGAGGGGGAATCCCACCTCACCCCTCCACTTT. This translates into CASSPLSRGNPTSPLHF.

The chain recombines TRBV5-5 with TRBJ1-2; D might be TRBD1 (6 bases). CDR1 SGHKS and CDR2 YYEKEE come from the germline V gene (reference sequence). Trimming took off 4 bases at V and 7 bases at J, with 14 bases between the two ends. The CDR3 runs to 13 residues. The CDR3, as DNA: TGTGCCAGCAGCCCACAGGGAGAGCGTGGCTACACCTTC. Encoded protein: CASSPQGERGYTF.

The gene calls are TRBV30 and TRBJ1-5; weak D call: TRBD1 (6 bases). The CDR3 is 13 amino acids. V was cut by 2 bases and J by 4 bases, with 9 bases left in between. In germline, CDR1 is GTSNPN, CDR2 SVGIG (reference sequence). Here the CDR3 DNA reads TGTGCCTGGAGTCCAGGACAGAATCAGCCCCAGCATTTT. Translating gives CAWSPGQNQPQHF.

The V and J genes are TRBV5-1 and TRBJ2-5; TRBD2 matches at 10 bases. Germline CDR1 SGHRS, CDR2 YFSETQ. After removal of 8 bases from V and 4 bases from J, the junction contained 11 bases not matched to a gene. CDR3 length: 15 residues. The CDR3 loop reads CASRLGSGGTETQYF. The CDR3 region has the DNA TGCGCCAGTCGATTGGGTAGCGGGGGGACAGAGACCCAGTACTTC. Using reference TRBV5-1 and TRBJ2-5 for the parts outside the CDR3, the full variable domain is KAGVTQTPRYLIKTRGQQVTLSCSPISGHRSVSWYQQTPGQGLQFLFEYFSETQRNKGNFPGRFSGRQFSNSRSEMNVSTLELGDSALYLCASRLGSGGTETQYFGPGTRLLVL.

The gene calls are TRBV2 and TRBJ1-6; no reliable D call. Germline CDR1 and CDR2: SNHLY and FYNNEI. The CDR3 is 14 amino acids. V was shortened by 1 base and J by 13 bases, with 14 bases between the two germline ends. The CDR3 bases are TGTGCCAGCAGTGAAGGTGGCGGCTACTCGCCCCTCCACTTT. Translating it yields CASSEGGGYSPLHF.

The chain is built from TRBV5-1 and TRBJ1-5; 8 bases fit TRBD1. This CDR3 comprises 15 residues. Germline loops: CDR1 SGHRS, CDR2 YFSETQ. V lost 0 bases to trimming and J lost 7 bases; unmatched junction nucleotides: 6. The CDR3 sequence is CASSLEGQVPQPQHF. The CDR3 nucleotides read TGCGCCAGCAGCTTGGAGGGACAGGTCCCCCAGCCCCAGCATTTT.

This rearrangement joins TRBV7-2 to TRBJ2-3; no firm D call. Germline V gene lookup returns CDR1 SGHTA and CDR2 FQGNSA. This CDR3 has 12 residues. V was pared by 5 bases and J by 6 bases, with 9 bases between. Written as DNA, the CDR3 is TGTGCCAGCAGCCCGTTCGTGGATACGCAGTATTTT. Its translation: CASSPFVDTQYF.

J is TRBJ1-6 and V is TRBV28, with 9 bases matching TRBD1. The CDR3 spans 19 residues. Germline lookup yields CDR1 MDHEN and CDR2 SYDVKM. V lost 4 bases, J lost 9 bases, and 19 bases stayed unmatched. The CDR3 loop reads CASSYQRGRDRARGSPLHF. CDR3 DNA sequence: TGTGCCAGCAGTTACCAGCGGGGTAGGGACAGGGCAAGGGGTTCACCCCTCCACTTT.

This chain uses TRBV20-1 with TRBJ2-5, with TRBD2 identical over 7 bases. Germline CDR1 DFQATT, CDR2 SNEGSKA (reference sequence). This CDR3 region has 11 residues. V was clipped by 6 bases and J by 14 bases; unmatched bases: 12. As DNA, the CDR3 is TGCAGTGCCCTAGGACTACGCGGGGGTTACTTC. Translation: CSALGLRGGYF.

The chain combines TRBV28 with TRBJ2-1, with TRBD2 matching over 9 bases. In germline, CDR1 is MDHEN, CDR2 SYDVKM. CDR3 length: 16 amino acids. With V trimmed by 6 bases and J by 4 bases, 10 bases remained unmatched. The CDR3 DNA follows: TGTGCCAGCAGGATTGGCGGGGGGGCGGGGTACAATGAGCAGTTCTTC. Translation gives CASRIGGGAGYNEQFF.

The V call is TRBV9, the J call TRBJ1-2; D is ambiguous. CDR3 length equals 13 residues. Per germline, CDR1 SGDLS and CDR2 YYNGEE. V lost 3 bases and J 4 bases, leaving 10 bases between the germline ends. CDR3 sequence: CASSATETYGYTF. CDR3 DNA sequence: TGTGCCAGCAGCGCGACTGAAACCTATGGCTACACCTTC.

This sequence joins TRBV9 and TRBJ2-3; 8 positions agree with TRBD1. The CDR3 spans 15 residues. The J segment lost 3 bases and the V segment lost 2 bases, leaving 5 bases of the junction unmatched. Germline V gene lookup returns CDR1 SGDLS and CDR2 YYNGEE. The CDR3 bases are TGTGCCAGCAGCGTGACAGGGGTGAAGACAGATACGCAGTATTTT. Its translation: CASSVTGVKTDTQYF.

The V and J genes are TRBV4-3 and TRBJ1-2; 10 bases fit TRBD1. CDR1 is LGHNA, CDR2 YSLEER, per germline. Trimming cost V 3 bases and J 7 bases; bases outside gene matches: 8. The CDR3 contains 15 residues. The CDR3 is CASSQMTGGASGYTF. The CDR3 nucleotides are TGCGCCAGCAGCCAGATGACAGGGGGCGCGTCTGGCTACACCTTC.

CDR3 nucleotide sequence: TGTGCCAGCAGTCCCGGGACTATGGAGACCCAGTACTTC. Translation: CASSPGTMETQYF. The chain is built from TRBV2 and TRBJ2-5; 7 positions match TRBD2. CDR1 and CDR2 (germline): SNHLY, FYNNEI. V dropped 5 bases and J dropped 5; count of bases not matched to a gene: 5. This CDR3 has 13 residues.

In its sample, this clone was seen a few times. V is TRBV5-6 and J is TRBJ2-7; TRBD1 matches 8 bases. Germline V gene sequence: CDR1 SGHDT, CDR2 YYEEEE. The CDR3 loop spans 15 amino acids. Losses at the gene ends were 2 bases for V and 3 bases for J; bases not matched to a gene: 7. CDR3: CASSFLPGQVYEQYF. Here the CDR3 DNA reads TGTGCCAGCAGCTTTCTACCGGGACAGGTCTACGAGCAGTACTTC.

The chain combines TRBV7-6 with TRBJ2-7, with TRBD2 identical over 10 bases. Germline V gene data show CDR1 as SGHVS and CDR2 as FNYEAQ. The junction had 10 bases not matched to a gene; V was cut back by 5 bases and J by 0 bases. CDR3 size: 17 residues. DNA for the CDR3: TGTGCCAGCAGCCCAACCCGCCTAGCGGGGGACTCCTACGAGCAGTACTTC. Residues: CASSPTRLAGDSYEQYF.

The CDR3 sequence is CASSFSDRGDNEQFF. Written as DNA, the CDR3 is TGTGCCAGCAGCTTCTCGGACAGGGGAGACAATGAGCAGTTCTTC. The chain has TRBV13 and TRBJ2-1; 9 bases are shared with TRBD1. Losses at the gene ends were 3 bases for V and 5 bases for J; bases not matched to a gene: 5. CDR1 PRHDT and CDR2 FYEKMQ come from the germline V gene (reference sequence). This CDR3 spans 15 amino acids. Full variable domain (missing parts from reference TRBV13 and TRBJ2-1): AAGVIQSPRHLIKEKRETATLKCYPIPRHDTVYWYQQGPGQDPQFLISFYEKMQSDKGSIPDRFSAQQFSDYHSELNMSSLELGDSALYFCASSFSDRGDNEQFFGPGTRLTVL.

The genes are TRBV7-9 and TRBJ1-1; D gene ambiguous. The CDR3 runs to 13 residues. V was cut by 4 bases and J by 1 base, with 7 bases left in between. Germline-derived CDR1 and CDR2 are SEHNR and FQNEAQ (reference sequence). The CDR3 sequence: CASSSPGNTEAFF. For the CDR3, the DNA is TGTGCCAGCAGCTCTCCAGGGAACACTGAAGCTTTCTTT.

This clone was recorded once. The chain carries TRBV6-5 and TRBJ1-5; D gene unclear. V shed 6 bases and J shed 3 bases, with 12 bases lying between them. The CDR3 runs 14 residues. Germline-derived CDR1 and CDR2 are MNHEY and SVGAGI. CDR3 loop: CASSPRSPNQPQHF. CDR3 nucleotides: TGTGCCAGCAGCCCGAGGTCCCCCAATCAGCCCCAGCATTTT.